This T cell receptor (beta chain) was sequenced during a study of breast tumors, draining lymph nodes, adjacent tissues. TCRdb fed the multiplex PCR reads into MiXCR, producing one record per CDR3 protein. In the table there are about 200,000 distinct CDR3 sequences, roughly 31% of which are singletons. This clonotype was recorded many times. Its specificity is unknown. Study-wide results and limits: Tumor and nontumor repertoires were significantly more similar in luminal-like than in basal-like breast cancer.

V gave up 5 bases and J gave up 8 bases; unmatched junction bases: 10. The CDR3 sequence is 16 residues long. The germline CDR1 and CDR2 sequences are SEHNR and FQNEAQ (reference sequence). Breast cancer patients provided tissue from their axillary draining lymph nodes. This TCR was sampled from a female donor with breast cancer. Some clones in this sample may be carry-over from other donors' samples. The sequencing sample was made of axillary lymph node tissue. The gene calls are TRBV7-9 and TRBJ2-1, with TRBD1 identical over 12 bases. Here the CDR3 reads CASSTWDRGRGDEQFF. The CDR3 coding sequence is TGTGCCAGCAGCACTTGGGACAGGGGGCGCGGGGATGAGCAGTTCTTC.